One sample yielded the 25 T cell receptor beta chains listed below, sequenced in a study of cytomegalovirus exposure and HLA in healthy donors. This PCR relied on a set of 60 Vbeta primers and 13 Jbeta primers. Clones were sequenced by immunoSEQ multiplex PCR, and TCRdb holds only the in-frame ones, with some missing. The sample shows 100,000 to 150,000 clones, about four fifths of them seen only once. Sequenced input: PBMCs. These receptors all stem from a man aged 35 to 55 in good health and CMV-seronegative.

The chain employs TRBV15 and TRBJ1-6; a possible D gene is TRBD1 (6 bases). Per the germline V gene, CDR1 is LNHNV and CDR2 is YYDKDF (reference sequence). V was cut by 5 bases and J by 13 bases, with 18 bases left in between. The CDR3 contains 14 residues. Written as DNA, the CDR3 is TGTGCCACCAGCGATAGGACAGCCGGGTTGCCCCTCCACTTT. Protein product: CATSDRTAGLPLHF.

The chain employs TRBV19 and TRBJ2-1; tentative D call: TRBD2 (5 bases). The germline V gene has CDR1 LNHDA and CDR2 SQIVND (reference sequence). The V and J ends lost 5 bases and 4 bases respectively, with 9 bases between them. This CDR3 comprises 13 residues. The CDR3 DNA reads as TGTGCCAGTAGTCCCAGACTATACAATGAGCAGTTCTTC. Its translation: CASSPRLYNEQFF.

This chain connects TRBV7-2 to TRBJ2-7; weak D call: TRBD2 (5 bases). The length of the CDR3 is 14 residues. CDR1 and CDR2 (germline): SGHTA, FQGNSA. Trimming stripped 5 bases from V and 3 bases from J, with 14 bases between. CDR3 loop: CASSRPGIYYEQYF. As DNA, the CDR3 is TGTGCCAGCAGCCGCCCCGGGATCTACTACGAGCAGTACTTC. Drawing the rest from reference TRBV7-2 and TRBJ2-7, the complete variable domain is GAGVSQSPSNKVTEKGKDVELRCDPISGHTALYWYRQSLGQGLEFLIYFQGNSAPDKSGLPSDRFSAERTGGSVSTLTIQRTQQEDSAVYLCASSRPGIYYEQYFGPGTRLTVT.

The V and J genes are TRBV7-2 and TRBJ2-3, with 11 nucleotides matching TRBD2. V was clipped by 5 bases and J by 6 bases; unmatched bases: 10. The CDR3 spans 16 residues. Looked up from germline, CDR1 is SGHTA and CDR2 is FQGNSA. This chain's CDR3 is CASSPKGSGGADTQYF. The CDR3 DNA sequence: TGTGCCAGCAGCCCCAAGGGTAGCGGGGGGGCGGATACGCAGTATTTT.

V and J are TRBV10-2 and TRBJ1-2, with no clear D. The germline V gene has CDR1 WSHSY and CDR2 SAAADI. CDR3 length equals 16 residues. V lost 4 bases and J lost 6, with 21 bases in between. CDR3 in amino acids: CASSAGKTSETDGYTF. The CDR3 DNA is TGCGCCAGCAGTGCTGGTAAAACTAGCGAAACGGATGGCTACACCTTC.

This rearrangement joins TRBV4-1 to TRBJ1-2; 10 bases agree with TRBD1. This CDR3 contains 16 residues. Germline CDR1 and CDR2: MGHRA and YSYEKL. J was trimmed by 2 bases and V by 4 bases; bases with no gene match: 7. The CDR3 reads CASSPTPGQGNYGYTF. DNA for the CDR3: TGCGCCAGCAGCCCTACTCCGGGACAGGGGAACTATGGCTACACCTTC.

The V and J genes are TRBV9 and TRBJ1-5, with D tentatively TRBD1 (5 bases). V was cut by 0 bases and J by 5 bases, with 9 bases left in between. Germline CDR1 reads SGDLS; CDR2 reads YYNGEE. CDR3 length: 14 amino acids. In DNA form, the CDR3 reads TGTGCCAGCAGCGTAGGGCTAGGGGATCAGCCCCAGCATTTT. It encodes CASSVGLGDQPQHF.

About this clone: Germline and junction disagree at one end, which may indicate a read error. The sample carries other DNA sequences with the same CDR3. The chain carries TRBV29-1 and TRBJ2-3; D remains unclear. The V gene's germline CDR1 is SQVTM and CDR2 ANQGSEA. The CDR3 length is 12 residues. In nucleotides, the CDR3 is TGCAGCGTTGACCCGAGGCTGGGTACGCAGTACTTT. This codes for CSVDPRLGTQYF.

This clone was picked up one time. The J gene is TRBJ1-5, the V gene TRBV2; no clear D gene. V gave up 6 bases and J gave up 4 bases, with 7 bases separating them. There are 12 residues in the CDR3. Looked up from germline, CDR1 is SNHLY and CDR2 is FYNNEI. The CDR3 loop is CASRRDNQPQHF. As DNA, the CDR3 is TGTGCCAGCAGACGGGATAATCAGCCCCAGCATTTT. Combining the CDR3 with reference TRBV2 and TRBJ1-5 gives the whole variable domain EPEVTQTPSHQVTQMGQEVILRCVPISNHLYFYWYRQILGQKVEFLVSFYNNEISEKSEIFDDQFSVERPDGSNFTLKIRSTKLEDSAMYFCASRRDNQPQHFGDGTRLSIL.

The V gene is TRBV28, the J gene TRBJ1-1, with TRBD1 matching over 8 bases. Per the germline V gene, CDR1 is MDHEN and CDR2 is SYDVKM. V was clipped by 5 bases and J by 5 bases; unmatched bases: 10. This CDR3 is built from 15 residues. CDR3 sequence (DNA): TGTGCCAGCAGTCCTCGACAGGGGAAGAGGACTGAAGCTTTCTTT. It specifies CASSPRQGKRTEAFF.

CDR3 sequence (DNA): TGTGCCAGCAGCTTACAGGGTTGGACTGAAGCTTTCTTT. Protein product: CASSLQGWTEAFF. The gene calls are TRBV7-2 and TRBJ1-1; TRBD1 might be the D (5 bases). Trimming pared 2 bases from V and 5 bases from J, leaving 9 bases between. The V gene's germline CDR1 is SGHTA and CDR2 FQGNSA. This CDR3 comprises 13 residues.

As to this clone: This specimen includes other DNA sequences encoding the same CDR3. The V and J genes are TRBV7-2 and TRBJ2-4; 8 bases align to TRBD1. Germline lookup yields CDR1 SGHTA and CDR2 FQGNSA. V lost 4 bases to trimming and J lost 1 base; unmatched junction nucleotides: 6. This CDR3 is 16 amino acids long. The CDR3: CASSSRTGLAKNIQYF. The CDR3 coding sequence is TGTGCCAGCAGCTCTCGGACAGGGCTGGCCAAAAACATTCAGTACTTC.

This sequence joins TRBV27 and TRBJ1-6; D is perhaps TRBD1 (6 bases). Trimming took off 5 bases at V and 16 bases at J, with 24 bases between the two ends. The CDR3 covers 15 residues. Germline values: CDR1 MNHEY, CDR2 SMNVEV (reference sequence). The CDR3 region has the DNA TGTGCCAGCAGTCCCCCCCATGGCAGGGGCAGAAATCTCCACTTT. Translating it yields CASSPPHGRGRNLHF.

The chain joins TRBV6-4 to TRBJ2-2; a weak D match, TRBD2 (5 bases). In germline, CDR1 is MRHNA, CDR2 SNTAGT. This CDR3 comprises 14 residues. V lost 11 bases to trimming and J lost 5 bases, with 18 bases between them. For the CDR3, the DNA is TGTGCCTCGAGGCCTGACTTAGCGACCGGGGAGCTGTTTTTT. Amino acids: CASRPDLATGELFF.

The chain uses TRBV19 and TRBJ1-5; no clear D. The V and J ends lost 9 bases and 4 bases respectively, with 13 bases between them. The V gene's germline CDR1 is LNHDA and CDR2 SQIVND (reference sequence). CDR3 size: 13 residues. The CDR3, as DNA: TGTGCCAGCCTATCGCGGGAAAATCAGCCCCAGCATTTT. Protein product: CASLSRENQPQHF.

J is TRBJ2-2 and V is TRBV9, with TRBD2 as a possible D gene (5 bases). Germline V gene data show CDR1 as SGDLS and CDR2 as YYNGEE. V was cut by 4 bases and J by 3 bases, with 19 bases left in between. CDR3 length: 17 residues. CDR3 bases: TGTGCCAGCAGCCCCCGTCGGGGTAGGGTTTACACCGGGGAGCTGTTTTTT. The encoded protein is CASSPRRGRVYTGELFF.

The chain links TRBV6-1 to TRBJ2-7; possibly TRBD2 for D (5 bases). This CDR3 comprises 14 residues. The V end lost 10 bases, the J end lost 0 bases, and 16 bases lay between the germline ends. Germline V gene lookup returns CDR1 MNHNS and CDR2 SASEGT. CDR3 loop: CATRSTGSSYEQYF. In DNA, the CDR3 is TGTGCCACTAGGTCAACGGGAAGCTCCTACGAGCAGTACTTC.

The chain uses TRBV7-2 and TRBJ2-7; 7 nucleotides align to TRBD1. With V trimmed by 6 bases and J by 2 bases, 10 bases remained unmatched. The CDR3 has 15 residues. Germline CDR1 SGHTA, CDR2 FQGNSA. The CDR3 here is CASRTGTAITYEQYF. For the CDR3, the DNA is TGTGCCAGCAGGACTGGGACAGCGATTACCTACGAGCAGTACTTC.

This clone appeared once. Its ends do not fully match the called genes, so a read error is possible. The V and J genes are TRBV6-5 and TRBJ2-2; 7 nucleotides line up with TRBD1. The CDR3 loop spans 16 amino acids. CDR1 and CDR2 from the germline V gene are MNHEY and SVGAGI. In DNA form, the CDR3 reads TGTGCCAGCAGTTACTCCCGACAGGGTGGGACCGGGGAGCTGCTTTTT. As protein: CASSYSRQGGTGELLF.

This clone was seen more than once but under ten times. The gene calls are TRBV14 and TRBJ2-3, with D tentatively TRBD2 (5 bases). Germline CDR1 is SGHDN and CDR2 is FVKESK. V was cut by 0 bases and J by 14 bases, with 15 bases left in between. The CDR3 totals 13 residues. CDR3 in DNA: TGTGCCAGCAGCCAAGAATATCTCGGGGTTTCGTATTTT. Protein product: CASSQEYLGVSYF.

V gene TRBV5-1 combines with J gene TRBJ2-3; the match to TRBD1 covers 7 bases. The CDR3 is 13 amino acids. J was trimmed by 3 bases and V by 2 bases; bases with no gene match: 0. Per germline, CDR1 SGHRS and CDR2 YFSETQ. Here the CDR3 DNA reads TGCGCCAGCAGCTTACAGGGGACAGATACGCAGTATTTT. Encoded protein: CASSLQGTDTQYF.

The rearrangement joins TRBV27 to TRBJ1-6; D not resolved. V lost 2 bases and J 8 bases, leaving 4 bases between the germline ends. This CDR3 region has 12 residues. Germline V gene data show CDR1 as MNHEY and CDR2 as SMNVEV (reference sequence). CDR3 residues: CASSLHHSPLHF. As DNA, the CDR3 is TGTGCCAGCAGTTTACATCATTCACCCCTCCACTTT.

This sequence joins TRBV5-4 and TRBJ2-5, with 10 bases identical to TRBD2. With 3 bases clipped from V and 4 bases from J, the junction kept 3 bases outside the gene matches. Germline CDR1 is SGHNT and CDR2 is YYREEE (reference sequence). CDR3 length equals 14 residues. The CDR3 spells CASSSGLASETQYF. DNA of the CDR3: TGTGCCAGCAGCTCGGGACTAGCGTCAGAGACCCAGTACTTC.

This clone appeared a single time. The CDR3 region has the DNA TGCGCCAGCAGTGATGACGAGGGCGCGATCTCTGAAGCTTTCTTT. Translated, it gives CASSDDEGAISEAFF. The chain is built from TRBV10-2 and TRBJ1-1; D not resolved. Germline-derived CDR1 and CDR2 are WSHSY and SAAADI. The V gene lost 3 bases and the J gene lost 6 bases, with 17 bases spanning the gap. This CDR3 has 15 amino acids.

This chain joins TRBV9 and TRBJ2-5; D possibly corresponds to TRBD1 (6 bases). Looked up from germline, CDR1 is SGDLS and CDR2 is YYNGEE. This CDR3 comprises 15 residues. Trimming pared 0 bases from V and 0 bases from J, leaving 9 bases between. DNA of the CDR3: TGTGCCAGCAGCGTAGCTCCAGGGGACCAAGAGACCCAGTACTTC. This gives the protein CASSVAPGDQETQYF.